Included here is one T cell receptor (beta chain) sequence, with context. Authors' analysis steps: From reference gene primer amplification, estimates of nucleated cell counts were derived. The data were produced by immunoSEQ multiplex PCR, yet TCRdb's version contains in-frame clones alone and is incomplete. The V and J calls and the clone size are those of that table, but D and trimming were determined from the DNA. This table holds some 220,000 clones, less than 90% found once. These data belong to a study of blood T cell repertoires in COVID-19. Study-wide context: Italy, Spain and the United States were the sources of the convalescent and acute COVID-19 samples.

Per germline, CDR1 SGHTA and CDR2 FQGNSA. The V and J ends lost 2 bases and 0 bases respectively, with 17 bases between them. This CDR3 region has 18 residues. This sequence was found in an elderly woman with active or convalescent COVID-19. The specimen was peripheral blood. The chain employs TRBV7-2 and TRBJ1-5; D possibly corresponds to TRBD1 (5 bases). Here the CDR3 reads CASSLFGGAGYSNQPQHF. The CDR3 DNA reads TGTGCCAGCAGCTTATTTGGAGGGGCGGGGTATAGCAATCAGCCCCAGCATTTT.